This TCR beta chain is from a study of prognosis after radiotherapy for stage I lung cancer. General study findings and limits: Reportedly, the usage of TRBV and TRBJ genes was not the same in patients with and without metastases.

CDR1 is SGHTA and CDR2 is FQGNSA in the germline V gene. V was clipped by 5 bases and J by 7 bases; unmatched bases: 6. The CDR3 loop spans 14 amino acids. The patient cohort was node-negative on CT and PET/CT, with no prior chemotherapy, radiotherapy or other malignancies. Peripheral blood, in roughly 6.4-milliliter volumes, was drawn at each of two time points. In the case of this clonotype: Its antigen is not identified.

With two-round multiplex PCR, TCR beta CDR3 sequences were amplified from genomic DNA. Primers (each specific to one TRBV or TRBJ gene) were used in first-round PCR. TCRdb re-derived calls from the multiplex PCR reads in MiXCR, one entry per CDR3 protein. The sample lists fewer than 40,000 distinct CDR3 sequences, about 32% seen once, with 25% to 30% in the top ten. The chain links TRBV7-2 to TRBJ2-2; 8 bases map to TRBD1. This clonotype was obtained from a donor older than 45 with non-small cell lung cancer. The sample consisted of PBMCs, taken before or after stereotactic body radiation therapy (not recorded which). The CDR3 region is CASSPQGADGELFF. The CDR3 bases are TGTGCCAGCAGCCCTCAGGGGGCAGACGGGGAGCTGTTTTTT.